Sequencing of this T cell receptor beta chain was carried out in a study of CD8 T cells in ankylosing spondylitis. With regard to this clonotype: What it binds is not known.

The CDR3 is 13 residues long. V was clipped by 0 bases and J by 4 bases, with 7 bases between them. CDR1 is SGHDN and CDR2 is FVKESK in the germline V gene. Overall study findings and caveats: Several highly homologous variants made up a TCR beta motif, and this motif appeared characteristic of ankylosing spondylitis blood.

TCRdb re-called the 5' RACE reads through MiXCR, storing one row per CDR3 protein. The repertoire includes about 360,000 distinct CDR3 sequences, 20% of them detected once, and around 13% sits in the top ten. The specimen sequenced was blood, either unsorted or a sorted T cell fraction (not recorded which). The rearrangement uses TRBV14 and TRBJ2-7; no firm D call. This clonotype was obtained from a male donor with ankylosing spondylitis or in good health (not recorded which). Here the CDR3 DNA reads TGTGCCAGCAGCCAAGATCCGGAATACGAGCAGTACTTC. It is translated as CASSQDPEYEQYF.